The 5 T cell receptor beta chains listed next were all sequenced from one sample in a study of blood T cell repertoires in COVID-19. This table comes from immunoSEQ multiplex PCR, and its TCRdb copy is limited to in-frame clones, with some not included. Here the sample spans nearly 65,000 clones, about 81% being singletons. Sequencing was carried out using peripheral blood. The receptor source for this set is a human donor in a cohort sampled during active COVID-19.

This chain uses TRBV7-9 with TRBJ1-2, with D tentatively TRBD1 (5 bases). Trimming removed 1 base from V and 2 bases from J, with 8 bases in between. Germline-derived CDR1 and CDR2 are SEHNR and FQNEAQ (reference sequence). The CDR3 loop spans 14 amino acids. CDR3 in DNA: TGTGCCAGCAGCTTAGGCGGGACGAACTATGGCTACACCTTC. It translates to CASSLGGTNYGYTF.

The CDR3 sequence is CSVVGRNTEAFF. The DNA for the CDR3 is TGCAGCGTTGTGGGCAGGAACACTGAAGCTTTCTTT. This chain links TRBV29-1 with TRBJ1-1; D unclear. Trimming took off 4 bases at V and 1 base at J, with 7 bases between the two ends. From germline, CDR1 is SQVTM and CDR2 ANQGSEA. CDR3 length: 12 residues.

This clone was seen a handful of times. The V gene is TRBV3-1 (or the pseudogene TRBV3-2), the J gene TRBJ2-7; 9 bases fit TRBD1. This CDR3 is built from 15 residues. Unmatched junction bases numbered 9, after V lost 3 bases and J lost 6 bases. Germline V gene sequence: CDR1 LGHDT, CDR2 YNNKEL (reference sequence). The DNA of the CDR3 is TGTGCCAGCAGCCAGGGGTTGGGACAGGGCCGCGAGCAGTACTTC. Its protein product is CASSQGLGQGREQYF.

The genes are TRBV25-1 and TRBJ1-4; 7 nucleotides align to TRBD1. Trimming removed 4 bases from V and 7 bases from J; junction bases left unmatched: 9. CDR3 size: 15 residues. Germline CDR1 reads MGHDK; CDR2 reads SYGVNS. CDR3 nucleotide sequence: TGTGCCAGCAGTGGAGGGGGCAGTGTAGCTGAAAAACTGTTTTTT. This translates into CASSGGGSVAEKLFF.

J is TRBJ2-1 and V is TRBV7-2; 10 positions agree with TRBD2. The CDR3 is 15 residues long. Germline CDR1 is SGHTA and CDR2 is FQGNSA. V lost 4 bases, J lost 4 bases, and 4 bases stayed unmatched. CDR3 in DNA: TGTGCCAGCAGCTCATCTAGCGGGGGATACAATGAGCAGTTCTTC. Amino acid sequence: CASSSSSGGYNEQFF.